These T cell receptor beta chains were read from a single sample in a study of cytotoxic CD8 clonotypes in ibrutinib-treated CLL. Sequenced by immunoSEQ multiplex PCR; TCRdb stores in-frame clones only, minus some. The sample comprises approximately 340,000 clones, over 55% of which are singletons, and around 6.3% rests with the top ten. Sequenced here: PBMCs, sampled after 36 months of ibrutinib treatment. Receptor source: a human donor with chronic lymphocytic leukemia. Each CDR3 is given with its conserved first and last residue. Each record gives: V gene, clone size, CDR3 length, D gene, J gene, CDR3 DNA, CDR3 protein. A D gene is named only where the DNA matches it firmly. The size field is filled for only some rows; it gives once, few, many or a size class.

v_gene: TRBV7-9
abundance: NA
len: 15
d_gene: NA
j_gene: TRBJ1-4
CDR3nt: TGTGCCAGCAGCTTACCTGGGGAGGCGAATGAAAAACTGTTTTTT
CDR3aa: CASSLPGEANEKLFF

v_gene: TRBV4-1
abundance: NA
len: 14
d_gene: TRBD1
j_gene: TRBJ2-7
CDR3nt: TGCGCCAGCAGCTTACGACAGGGCGCCCTCGAGCAGTACTTC
CDR3aa: CASSLRQGALEQYF

v_gene: TRBV28
abundance: NA
len: 15
d_gene: TRBD2
j_gene: TRBJ2-3
CDR3nt: TGTGCCAGCAGCGAGACTAGCGGGAACACAGATACGCAGTATTTT
CDR3aa: CASSETSGNTDTQYF

v_gene: TRBV9
abundance: NA
len: 11
d_gene: NA
j_gene: TRBJ2-7
CDR3nt: TGTGCCAGCAGCTCCGGCTACGAGCAGTACTTC
CDR3aa: CASSSGYEQYF

v_gene: TRBV5-6
abundance: NA
len: 17
d_gene: TRBD1
j_gene: TRBJ2-2
CDR3nt: TGTGCCAGCAGCTCGGACAGGGGGCGCAGGGACACCGGGGAGCTGTTTTTT
CDR3aa: CASSSDRGRRDTGELFF

v_gene: TRBV19
abundance: NA
len: 13
d_gene: NA
j_gene: TRBJ2-7
CDR3nt: TGTGCCAGTAGCTGGGACGGAGGCTGGGAGCAGTACTTC
CDR3aa: CASSWDGGWEQYF

v_gene: TRBV5-1
abundance: NA
len: 12
d_gene: NA
j_gene: TRBJ2-7
CDR3nt: TGCGCCAGCAGCTGGCAGGGTAGCGAGCAGTACTTC
CDR3aa: CASSWQGSEQYF

v_gene: TRBV7-2
abundance: NA
len: 19
d_gene: TRBD2
j_gene: TRBJ2-2
CDR3nt: TGTGCCAGCAGTTATAAAGGGAAGGCGACTAGCGGTTACACCGGGGAGCTGTTTTTT
CDR3aa: CASSYKGKATSGYTGELFF

v_gene: TRBV29-1
abundance: NA
len: 14
d_gene: TRBD2
j_gene: TRBJ2-1
CDR3nt: TGCAGCGTCATAGCGGGAGCCGGGTACAATGAGCAGTTCTTC
CDR3aa: CSVIAGAGYNEQFF

v_gene: TRBV5-1
abundance: NA
len: 15
d_gene: NA
j_gene: TRBJ2-5
CDR3nt: TGCGCCAGCATCCCCGGCCCAGGAGGCCAAGAGACCCAGTACTTC
CDR3aa: CASIPGPGGQETQYF

v_gene: TRBV4-1
abundance: few
len: 15
d_gene: NA
j_gene: TRBJ1-5
CDR3nt: TGCGCCAGCAGCCTCCAGGAGGGAAGCAATCAGCCCCAGCATTTT
CDR3aa: CASSLQEGSNQPQHF

v_gene: TRBV18
abundance: NA
len: 19
d_gene: TRBD2
j_gene: TRBJ2-2
CDR3nt: TGTGCCAGCTCATCTACTACGACTAGCGGGAGGGCCAACACCGGGGAGCTGTTTTTT
CDR3aa: CASSSTTTSGRANTGELFF

v_gene: TRBV2
abundance: NA
len: 16
d_gene: NA
j_gene: TRBJ1-2
CDR3nt: TGTGCCAGCAGTGGAAGTAGTTGGACAGCTAACTATGGCTACACCTTC
CDR3aa: CASSGSSWTANYGYTF

v_gene: TRBV4-1
abundance: few
len: 14
d_gene: NA
j_gene: TRBJ2-1
CDR3nt: TGCGCCAGCAGCCCACATACAGGGTTCGATGAGCAGTTCTTC
CDR3aa: CASSPHTGFDEQFF

v_gene: TRBV5-1
abundance: NA
len: 13
d_gene: NA
j_gene: TRBJ2-1
CDR3nt: TGCGCCAGCAGCTTGGGAACAGGGAGAGAGCAGTTCTTC
CDR3aa: CASSLGTGREQFF

v_gene: TRBV5-1
abundance: few
len: 14
d_gene: NA
j_gene: TRBJ1-4
CDR3nt: TGCGCCAGCAGCTTGGGGGAAACTAATGAAAAACTGTTTTTT
CDR3aa: CASSLGETNEKLFF

v_gene: TRBV27
abundance: once
len: 14
d_gene: NA
j_gene: TRBJ1-4
CDR3nt: TGTGCCAGCAGCGAAAGGACATTCCTCGGGAAACTGTTTTTT
CDR3aa: CASSERTFLGKLFF

v_gene: TRBV5-1
abundance: NA
len: 15
d_gene: TRBD1
j_gene: TRBJ2-2
CDR3nt: TGCGCCAGCAGCTTGCAGGGGGCGAACACCGGGGAGCTGTTTTTT
CDR3aa: CASSLQGANTGELFF

v_gene: TRBV5-1
abundance: NA
len: 14
d_gene: NA
j_gene: TRBJ1-1
CDR3nt: TGCGCCAGCAGCTTGGAGTGGGGGGACACTGAAGCTTTCTTT
CDR3aa: CASSLEWGDTEAFF

v_gene: TRBV11-3
abundance: NA
len: 14
d_gene: TRBD1
j_gene: TRBJ2-1
CDR3nt: TGTGCCAGCAGCTTAACAGGGGGCTACAATGAGCAGTTCTTC
CDR3aa: CASSLTGGYNEQFF

v_gene: TRBV4-1
abundance: NA
len: 14
d_gene: NA
j_gene: TRBJ2-3
CDR3nt: TGCGCCAGCAGCCAAGCACAGGACACAGATACGCAGTATTTT
CDR3aa: CASSQAQDTDTQYF

v_gene: TRBV9
abundance: NA
len: 14
d_gene: NA
j_gene: TRBJ2-7
CDR3nt: TGTGCCAGCAGCGTAGGGAGATCGGCCTACGAGCAGTACTTC
CDR3aa: CASSVGRSAYEQYF

v_gene: TRBV6-1
abundance: few
len: 16
d_gene: TRBD1
j_gene: TRBJ1-5
CDR3nt: TGTGCCAGCAGTGCATGGGACAGAATGAGCAATCAGCCCCAGCATTTT
CDR3aa: CASSAWDRMSNQPQHF